The rows below give T cell receptor beta chains drawn from one sample of a study of molecular identifiers for immune sequencing clone quantification. Using its own MiXCR run on the PCR reads, TCRdb lists one record per CDR3 protein. Of about 320,000 distinct CDR3 sequences listed, over 20% are singletons. Material: naive CD8+ T cells from blood, with Jurkat cell RNA spiked in. The receptor set was obtained from a human donor in good health. Some libraries in this study had Jurkat cell RNA spiked in. Each CDR3 is given with its conserved first and last residue.

j_gene,v_gene,CDR3aa
TRBJ2-7,TRBV20-1,CSARDWGASSYEQYF
TRBJ1-1,TRBV6-1,CASSEVRGNTEAFF
TRBJ1-4,TRBV6-2/TRBV6-3,CASRGDNFEKLFF
TRBJ1-1,TRBV29-1,CSVEDTWGRNTEAFF
TRBJ1-1,TRBV4-1,CASSQEPPENTEAFF
TRBJ2-1,TRBV6-6,CASSRDGGREYNEQFF
TRBJ1-5,TRBV7-2,CASSLGPRDHQPQHF
TRBJ2-2,TRBV12-3/TRBV12-4,CASSPTVRRATGELFF
TRBJ2-2,TRBV11-3,CASSSVTGELFF
TRBJ2-7,TRBV7-9,CASSSSTGTVNYEQYF
TRBJ2-3,TRBV4-3,CASSQVMEDTQYF
TRBJ2-1,TRBV27,CASSVLAGASHEQFF
TRBJ2-2,TRBV29-1,CGVGTANTGELFF
TRBJ2-7,TRBV4-1,CTSSYRDRGYEQYF